The T cell receptor (beta chain) under discussion was sequenced for a study of human T cells and chemical hapten exposure. The study's findings and limits: Patch test score was positively correlated with the counts of PT1 expanded TCRs.

In this sample, this clonotype turned up a few times. No antigen is known for it. From germline, CDR1 is ENHRY and CDR2 SYGVKD. The germline V and J ends were trimmed by 7 bases and 6 bases, with 16 bases remaining between them. CDR3 length: 13 residues. As processed by the authors: Sample TCR counts, which ranged from about 23,224 to 690,600, had a median of roughly 100,000. MiXCR, applied by TCRdb to the RACE reads, yields one record per CDR3 protein. These V and J calls rely on TCRdb rather than the paper's analysis. The data hold about 360,000 distinct CDR3 sequences, with roughly 4.8% observed a single time. Indicated time point: patch test 1, 2 weeks after DPC sensitization. Treatment of the sample: therapeutic diphenylcyclopropenone sensitization with weekly scalp DPC. Total RNA came from unfractionated whole blood.

The sequence was collected from a woman aged 45-60 years with alopecia areata. Some clones in this sample may be carry-over from other donors' samples. The chain carries TRBV10-3 and TRBJ2-7, with a tentative D call TRBD2 (5 bases). This specimen was whole blood, taken in connection with sensitization to the hapten diphenylcyclopropenone (DPC). CDR3 DNA: TGTGCCATCAAGGAGGCGAGTTCGGGCGAGCAGTACTTC. Amino acids: CAIKEASSGEQYF.